This T cell receptor beta chain came from a study of T cells after yellow fever vaccination. This clonotype has more than one count but fewer than ten. What it recognizes is unknown. Broader study findings: From the bulk population, abundant clonotypes could contaminate and appear within FACS-sorted repertoires.

TCRdb reprocessed the 5' RACE reads with MiXCR, giving one entry per CDR3 protein. The sample has some 670,000 distinct CDR3 sequences; roughly 12% are singletons. The CDR3 runs to 13 residues. V shed 6 bases and J shed 0 bases, with 9 bases lying between them. Germline-derived CDR1 and CDR2 are SQVTM and ANQGSEA. This sequence was found in a young man who received the YFV17D yellow fever vaccine. The chain joins TRBV29-1 to TRBJ1-5; maybe TRBD1 (6 bases). This material consisted of PBMCs, taken on the day of the yellow fever booster vaccination. Here the CDR3 reads CSVRDNSNQPQHF. The CDR3 bases are TGCAGCGTCCGGGACAATAGCAATCAGCCCCAGCATTTT.